The clone carrying this TCR beta chain was seen just once. Its antigen is not known. Germline values: CDR1 SGDLS, CDR2 YYNGEE. The CDR3 spans 14 residues. Between the trimmed V and J ends, which lost 2 bases and 1 base, there was a span of 9 bases. The data belong to a study of graft-versus-host responses after intestinal transplantation. The repertoire was sequenced with immunoSEQ multiplex PCR; TCRdb's copy has only in-frame clones and lacks some. Of under 140,000 clones in the sample, about 93% were seen once. The study's findings and limits: GvH clonotypes were identified within recipient marrow, with a subset emerging first in ileum or blood.

The specimen was unstimulated CD8+ T cells sorted from spleen or lymph node cells, collected before intestinal transplant. This clonotype was sampled from a human donor who received an intestinal transplant. The chain carries TRBV9 and TRBJ1-1; D might be TRBD1 (5 bases). CDR3 sequence: CASSVSGWNTEAFF. The DNA for the CDR3 is TGTGCCAGCAGCGTGTCAGGGTGGAACACTGAAGCTTTCTTT.